This section outlines one TCR beta chain sequence together with its context. This sample was taken from a study of blood T cell repertoires in COVID-19. Study background: Sample material is recorded as cDNA or gDNA derived from T cells, B-cell-depleted T cells, or PBMCs.

Libraries were prepared by immunoSEQ multiplex PCR; TCRdb keeps only in-frame clonotypes and omits some of them. Of some 240,000 clones in the sample, about nine tenths were seen once. The germline CDR1 and CDR2 sequences are SGDLS and YYNGEE. This CDR3 spans 14 amino acids. V trimming: 4 bases; J trimming: 5 bases; junction bases outside the gene matches: 8. The J gene is TRBJ2-5, the V gene TRBV9; 7 positions match TRBD2. The source material was peripheral blood. The sequence was obtained from a man in his 60s who had recovered from COVID-19. In DNA form, the CDR3 reads TGTGCCAGCAGCCTAGGGGCCGGGGGGGAGACCCAGTACTTC. Residues: CASSLGAGGETQYF.